The 20 T cell receptor beta chains below come from one sample, sequenced in a study of regulatory T cells in long-lasting Graves disease. Both iRepertoire HTBI primers and Arm-PCR of CDR3 regions were used to build the TCR beta libraries. TCRdb recomputed calls from the multiplex PCR reads with MiXCR, one row per CDR3 protein. The sample includes about 360,000 distinct CDR3 sequences, 16% seen only once; the top ten take around 20%. The time point is: newly diagnosed GD, antithyroid drugs for less than 3 months. The authors made the TCR library using RNA they extracted from PBMCs. The sample also formed part of further work on T cells in Graves' hyperthyroidism and ophthalmopathy.

Sequenced here: peripheral blood mononuclear cells (PBMCs), sampled at new diagnosis, from a patient treated with antithyroid drugs. All receptors derive from a woman aged 18-30 years with Graves disease.

This clonotype was observed a few times. The genes are TRBV12-3 or TRBV12-4 and TRBJ2-3, with D tentatively TRBD2 (5 bases). Trimming took 7 bases from V and 1 from J, leaving 15 bases between them. The CDR3 runs to 15 residues. CDR3 DNA: TGTGCCAGCACCCGATCCGGAGGAGGCACAGATACGCAGTATTTT. Its translation is CASTRSGGGTDTQYF.

This clonotype was observed at least ten times. The chain employs TRBV12-3 or TRBV12-4 and TRBJ1-6; maybe TRBD1 (6 bases). Trimming took off 5 bases at V and 7 bases at J, with 12 bases between the two ends. This CDR3 has 14 residues. CDR3 nucleotide sequence: TGTGCCAGCAGTCTCGGACAGCAGAATTCACCCCTCCACTTT. It encodes CASSLGQQNSPLHF.

This clonotype was observed many times. V gene TRBV7-2 combines with J gene TRBJ2-1; D gene unclear. The V end was cut by 0 bases, the J end by 10 bases, with 10 bases between. The CDR3 loop spans 13 amino acids. CDR1 and CDR2 from the germline V gene are SGHTA and FQGNSA. The CDR3 bases are TGTGCCAGCAGCTTAGCGAGTCAGTCGGAGCAGTTCTTC. Protein: CASSLASQSEQFF.

This clonotype was detected ten times or more. The rearrangement links TRBV5-1 to TRBJ1-4; 7 bases are shared with TRBD1. This CDR3 contains 16 residues. The V gene end was trimmed by 4 bases and the J gene end by 6 bases; junction bases not matched to a gene: 12. The germline gives CDR1 SGHRS, CDR2 YFSETQ. CDR3 region: CASSRGTAQRDEKLFF. In DNA, the CDR3 is TGCGCCAGCAGCCGCGGGACAGCCCAAAGGGATGAAAAACTGTTTTTT.

This clonotype was recorded at least ten times. The junction differs from germline at one of its ends, possibly a read error. The chain's CDR3 is CASSRLESDTQYF. CDR3 nucleotides: TGTGCCAGCAGTCGACTAGAGTCAGACACGCAGTATTTT. The chain uses TRBV3-1 and TRBJ2-3; TRBD2 is a possible D gene (6 bases). The CDR3 extends over 13 amino acids. The V gene's germline CDR1 is LGHDT and CDR2 YNNKEL (reference sequence).

This clonotype has ten or more counts. V gene TRBV14 combines with J gene TRBJ2-1; D is uncertain. The germline gives CDR1 SGHDN, CDR2 FVKESK. Trimming cost V 1 base and J 5 bases, with 6 bases left between them. CDR3 size: 13 residues. The CDR3 sequence is CASSQGENNEQFF. The CDR3 DNA follows: TGTGCCAGCAGCCAAGGAGAAAACAATGAGCAGTTCTTC.

This clonotype was seen more than once but under ten times. The V and J genes are TRBV7-3 and TRBJ2-1; 7 bases align to TRBD2. In germline, CDR1 is SGHTA, CDR2 FQGTGA. The CDR3 loop spans 17 amino acids. J gave up 5 bases and V 3 bases, and 13 bases lay outside the gene matches. The CDR3 loop reads CASSLVGSWGGDNEQFF. The DNA for the CDR3 is TGTGCCAGCAGCTTGGTTGGTTCGTGGGGGGGAGACAATGAGCAGTTCTTC.

This clonotype has just a few counts. The chain couples TRBV20-1 to TRBJ1-2; D is unresolved. Trimming stripped 2 bases from V and 6 bases from J, with 4 bases between. This CDR3 is 10 amino acids long. Germline V gives CDR1 DFQATT, CDR2 SNEGSKA (reference sequence). The CDR3, as DNA: TGCAGTGCTAGATTAAATGGCTACACCTTC. Its protein product is CSARLNGYTF.

In the case of this clonotype: Possible read error: a much larger clone is one base away. The rearrangement links TRBV5-1 to TRBJ2-7, with 9 nucleotides matching TRBD1. Germline lookup yields CDR1 SGHRS and CDR2 YFSETQ. The CDR3 spans 14 residues. This chain's CDR3 is CASTLGDRAYEQYF. In DNA, the CDR3 is TGCGCCAGCACCTTGGGGGACAGGGCCTACGAGCAGTACTTC.

This clonotype has at least ten counts. This chain connects TRBV10-3 to TRBJ1-3; D not certain. The CDR3 is 12 amino acids. Trimming took 6 bases from V and 11 from J, leaving 14 bases between them. CDR1 is ENHRY and CDR2 is SYGVKD in the germline V gene. In nucleotides, the CDR3 is TGTGCCATCAGCACCGGGATGGACTCCATATATTTT. It codes for CAISTGMDSIYF.

A word on this clonotype: Just one base apart from a much larger clone, this may be a read error. This sequence joins TRBV30 and TRBJ2-5, with a tentative D call TRBD2 (6 bases). Between the trimmed V and J ends, which lost 0 bases and 9 bases, there was a span of 20 bases. The CDR3 is 15 residues long. Germline V gives CDR1 GTSNPN, CDR2 SVGIG (reference sequence). CDR3 amino acids: CAWSVASAHLEPQYF. For the CDR3, the DNA is TGTGCCTGGAGTGTTGCTAGCGCCCACCTGGAGCCCCAGTACTTC.

This clonotype was detected ten times or more. This rearrangement joins TRBV2 to TRBJ1-6; D may be TRBD1 (5 bases). The CDR3 length is 12 residues. Per germline, CDR1 SNHLY and CDR2 FYNNEI. The V and J ends lost 6 bases and 9 bases respectively, with 9 bases between them. The chain's CDR3 is CASRGLSSPLHF. In DNA, the CDR3 is TGTGCCAGCAGGGGGCTGAGTTCACCCCTCCACTTT. The full variable domain, its missing parts supplied by reference TRBV2 and TRBJ1-6, is EPEVTQTPSHQVTQMGQEVILRCVPISNHLYFYWYRQILGQKVEFLVSFYNNEISEKSEIFDDQFSVERPDGSNFTLKIRSTKLEDSAMYFCASRGLSSPLHFGNGTRLTVT.

This clonotype was recorded many times. The chain joins TRBV7-3 to TRBJ2-7; 8 nucleotides match TRBD1. Germline loops: CDR1 SGHTA, CDR2 FQGTGA. The CDR3 sequence is 15 residues long. Losses at the gene ends were 1 base for V and 2 bases for J; bases not matched to a gene: 4. The DNA for the CDR3 is TGTGCCAGCAGCTTAATGTTGGGACAGGCCTACGAGCAGTACTTC. It specifies CASSLMLGQAYEQYF.

Many counts were recorded for this clonotype. The chain carries TRBV5-1 and TRBJ2-2; D gene uncertain. Germline CDR1 SGHRS, CDR2 YFSETQ. V lost 1 base and J 6 bases, leaving 16 bases between the germline ends. This CDR3 region has 16 residues. The CDR3 is CASSLSAQSPSGELFF. The CDR3 region has the DNA TGCGCCAGCAGCTTGTCCGCACAGAGTCCGTCCGGGGAGCTGTTTTTT.

This clonotype was recorded at least ten times. V gene TRBV15 combines with J gene TRBJ2-1; the D is unclear. The length of the CDR3 is 13 residues. CDR1 LNHNV and CDR2 YYDKDF come from the germline V gene (reference sequence). The V end was cut by 0 bases, the J end by 6 bases, with 6 bases between. The CDR3, as DNA: TGTGCCACCAGCAGAGATGCCGGCAATGAGCAGTTCTTC. Translated, it gives CATSRDAGNEQFF.

This clonotype was seen ten or more times. The J gene is TRBJ2-3, the V gene TRBV12-3 or TRBV12-4, with D hard to call. The V and J ends lost 8 bases and 4 bases respectively, with 13 bases between them. This CDR3 spans 13 amino acids. CDR3 residues: CASLRSAADTQYF. The CDR3, as DNA: TGTGCCAGCTTACGGTCCGCCGCAGATACGCAGTATTTT.

The CDR3 region is CASSPEQNTGELFF. Written as DNA, the CDR3 is TGTGCCAGCAGCCCAGAACAGAACACCGGGGAGCTGTTTTTT. The rearrangement links TRBV13 to TRBJ2-2, with unresolved D. Germline lookup yields CDR1 PRHDT and CDR2 FYEKMQ (reference sequence). This CDR3 contains 14 residues. V was shortened by 5 bases and J by 1 base, with 8 bases between the two germline ends.

This rearrangement joins TRBV7-9 to TRBJ1-6; 9 nucleotides line up with TRBD1. Trimming took 5 bases from V and 9 from J; bases not matched to a gene: 14. The CDR3 totals 17 residues. From germline, CDR1 is SEHNR and CDR2 FQNEAQ (reference sequence). CDR3 coding DNA: TGTGCCAGCAGCCCCAGCCGGGACAGGGTTATCGGTTCACCCCTCCACTTT. It codes for CASSPSRDRVIGSPLHF.

This clonotype was seen a single time. A much more abundant neighbour one base away suggests this may be a read error. The CDR3 does not close with the conserved phenylalanine or tryptophan, likely indicating a read error. V gene TRBV6-1 combines with J gene TRBJ2-1; weak D call: TRBD2 (6 bases). V was shortened by 5 bases and J by 1 base, with 15 bases between the two germline ends. This CDR3 region has 16 residues. Germline CDR1 and CDR2: MNHNS and SASEGT. CDR3 bases: TGTGCCAGCAGTCCCAATATCGGAGGGTCCTACAATGAGCAGTTCTCC. It translates to CASSPNIGGSYNEQFS.

This clonotype appeared a few times. J is TRBJ2-1 and V is TRBV4-2, with D unresolved. The CDR3 consists of 16 residues. The V end lost 0 bases, the J end lost 8 bases, and 17 bases lay between the germline ends. Germline loops: CDR1 LGHNA, CDR2 YNFKEQ. The CDR3 spells CASSQDLSLGSDEQFF. CDR3 DNA: TGTGCCAGCAGCCAAGATCTTAGCCTGGGTTCGGATGAGCAGTTCTTC.